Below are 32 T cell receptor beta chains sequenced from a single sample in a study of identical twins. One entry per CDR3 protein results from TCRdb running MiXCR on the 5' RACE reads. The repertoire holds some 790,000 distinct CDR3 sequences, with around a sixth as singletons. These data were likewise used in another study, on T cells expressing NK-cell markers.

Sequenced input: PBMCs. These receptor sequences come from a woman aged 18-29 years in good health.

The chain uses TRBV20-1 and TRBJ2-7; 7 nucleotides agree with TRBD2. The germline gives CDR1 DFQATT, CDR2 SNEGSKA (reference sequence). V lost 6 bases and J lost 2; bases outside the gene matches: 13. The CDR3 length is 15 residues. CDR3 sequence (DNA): TGCAGTGCACGGATGAAAAGCGGGGAGACCTACGAGCAGTACTTC. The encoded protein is CSARMKSGETYEQYF.

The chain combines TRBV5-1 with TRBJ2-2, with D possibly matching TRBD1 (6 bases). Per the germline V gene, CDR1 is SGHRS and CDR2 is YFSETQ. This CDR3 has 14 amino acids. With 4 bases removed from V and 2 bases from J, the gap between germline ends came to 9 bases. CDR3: CASSGGRNTGELFF. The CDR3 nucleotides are TGCGCCAGCAGCGGGGGCAGAAACACCGGGGAGCTGTTTTTT.

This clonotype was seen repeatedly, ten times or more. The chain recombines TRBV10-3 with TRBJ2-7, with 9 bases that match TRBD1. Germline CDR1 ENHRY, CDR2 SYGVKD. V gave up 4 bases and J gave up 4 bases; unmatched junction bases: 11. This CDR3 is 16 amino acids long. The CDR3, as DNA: TGTGCCATCAGTGCCACCCCGGGACAGGGTTCTTACGAGCAGTACTTC. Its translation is CAISATPGQGSYEQYF.

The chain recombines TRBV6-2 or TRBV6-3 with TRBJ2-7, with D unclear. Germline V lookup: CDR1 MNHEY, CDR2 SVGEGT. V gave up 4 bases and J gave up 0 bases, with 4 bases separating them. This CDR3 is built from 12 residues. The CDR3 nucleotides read TGTGCCAGCAGTTGGGTCTCCTACGAGCAGTACTTC. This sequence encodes CASSWVSYEQYF.

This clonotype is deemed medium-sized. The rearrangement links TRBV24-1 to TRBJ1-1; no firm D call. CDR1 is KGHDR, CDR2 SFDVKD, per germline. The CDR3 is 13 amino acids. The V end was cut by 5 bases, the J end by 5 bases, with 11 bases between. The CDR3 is CATSAGVGTEAFF. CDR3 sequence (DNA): TGTGCCACCAGTGCCGGGGTTGGTACTGAAGCTTTCTTT.

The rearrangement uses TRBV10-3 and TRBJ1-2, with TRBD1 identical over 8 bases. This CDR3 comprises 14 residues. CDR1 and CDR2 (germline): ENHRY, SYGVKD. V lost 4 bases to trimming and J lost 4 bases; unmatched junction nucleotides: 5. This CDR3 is CAISGTGLGYGYTF. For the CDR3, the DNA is TGTGCCATCAGTGGGACAGGGCTAGGCTATGGCTACACCTTC.

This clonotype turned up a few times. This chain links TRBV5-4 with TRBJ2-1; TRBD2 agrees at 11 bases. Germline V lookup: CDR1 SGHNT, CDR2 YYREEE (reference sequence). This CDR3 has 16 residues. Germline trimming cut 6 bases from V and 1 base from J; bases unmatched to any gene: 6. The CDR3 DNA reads TGTGCCAGCAACATAGCGGGGGGGCTTTCCTACAATGAGCAGTTCTTC. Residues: CASNIAGGLSYNEQFF.

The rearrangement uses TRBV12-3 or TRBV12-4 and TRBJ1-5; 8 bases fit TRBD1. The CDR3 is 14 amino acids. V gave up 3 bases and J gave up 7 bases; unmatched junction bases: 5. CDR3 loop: CASSFDRGDQPQHF. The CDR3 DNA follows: TGTGCCAGCAGTTTCGACAGGGGAGACCAGCCCCAGCATTTT.

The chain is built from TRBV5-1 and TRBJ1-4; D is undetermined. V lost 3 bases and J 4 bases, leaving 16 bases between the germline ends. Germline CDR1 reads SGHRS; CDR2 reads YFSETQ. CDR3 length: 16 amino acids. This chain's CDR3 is CASSSLPVGNNEKLFF. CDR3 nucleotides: TGCGCCAGCAGCTCCCTGCCGGTCGGGAATAATGAAAAACTGTTTTTT.

The CDR3 reads CASRASTYEQYF. CDR3 DNA: TGTGCCAGCAGGGCCTCAACCTACGAGCAGTACTTC. The chain joins TRBV6-1 to TRBJ2-7, with D uncertain. With 6 bases removed from V and 2 bases from J, the gap between germline ends came to 8 bases. CDR3 length: 12 residues. Looked up from germline, CDR1 is MNHNS and CDR2 is SASEGT.

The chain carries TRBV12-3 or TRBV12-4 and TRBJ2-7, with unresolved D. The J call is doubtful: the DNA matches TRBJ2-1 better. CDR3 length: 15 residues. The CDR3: CASSPTPRSSYEQFF. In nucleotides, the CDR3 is TGTGCCAGCAGTCCGACCCCCAGGAGCTCCTACGAGCAGTTCTTC.

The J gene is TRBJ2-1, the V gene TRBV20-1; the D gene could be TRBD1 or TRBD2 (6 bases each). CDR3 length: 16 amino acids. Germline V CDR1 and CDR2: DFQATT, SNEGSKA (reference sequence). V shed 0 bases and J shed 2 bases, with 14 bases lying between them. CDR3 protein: CSAREVGGITYNEQFF. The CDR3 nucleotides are TGCAGTGCTAGAGAGGTGGGGGGCATAACCTACAATGAGCAGTTCTTC.

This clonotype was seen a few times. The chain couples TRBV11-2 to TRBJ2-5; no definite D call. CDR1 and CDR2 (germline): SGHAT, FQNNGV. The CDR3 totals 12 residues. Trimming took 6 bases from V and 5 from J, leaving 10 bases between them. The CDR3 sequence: CASRRSSETQYF. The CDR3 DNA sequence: TGTGCCAGCAGGCGTAGTAGTGAGACCCAGTACTTC.

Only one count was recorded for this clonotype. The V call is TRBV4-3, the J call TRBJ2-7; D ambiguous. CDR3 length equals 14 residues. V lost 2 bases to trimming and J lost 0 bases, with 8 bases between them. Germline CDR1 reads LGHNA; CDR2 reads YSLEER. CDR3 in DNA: TGCGCCAGCAGCCAAAGTGAGAACTCCTACGAGCAGTACTTC. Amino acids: CASSQSENSYEQYF.

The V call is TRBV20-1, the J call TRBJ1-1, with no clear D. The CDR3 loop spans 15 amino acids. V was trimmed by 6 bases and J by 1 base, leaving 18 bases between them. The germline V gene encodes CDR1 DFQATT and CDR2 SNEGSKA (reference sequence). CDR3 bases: TGCAGTGCCCGAGTCCGTGGGCAACCGAACACTGAAGCTTTCTTT. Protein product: CSARVRGQPNTEAFF.

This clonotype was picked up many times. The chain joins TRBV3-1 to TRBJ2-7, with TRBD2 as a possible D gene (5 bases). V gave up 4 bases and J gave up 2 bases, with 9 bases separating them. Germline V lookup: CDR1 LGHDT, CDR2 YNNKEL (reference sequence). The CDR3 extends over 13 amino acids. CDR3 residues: CASSPRDPYEQYF. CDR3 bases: TGTGCCAGCAGCCCTCGGGATCCCTACGAGCAGTACTTC.

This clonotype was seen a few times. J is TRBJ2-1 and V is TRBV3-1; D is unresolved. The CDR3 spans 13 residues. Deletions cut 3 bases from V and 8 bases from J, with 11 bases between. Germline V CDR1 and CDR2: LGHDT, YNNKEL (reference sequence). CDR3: CASSQWGADEQFF. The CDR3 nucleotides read TGTGCCAGCAGCCAGTGGGGTGCCGATGAGCAGTTCTTC.

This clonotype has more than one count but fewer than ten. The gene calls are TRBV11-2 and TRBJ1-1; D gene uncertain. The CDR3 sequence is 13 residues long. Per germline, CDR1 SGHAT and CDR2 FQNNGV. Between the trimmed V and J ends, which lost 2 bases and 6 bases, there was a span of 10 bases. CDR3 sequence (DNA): TGTGCCAGCAGCTTACGACTGGATGCTGAAGCTTTCTTT. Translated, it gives CASSLRLDAEAFF.

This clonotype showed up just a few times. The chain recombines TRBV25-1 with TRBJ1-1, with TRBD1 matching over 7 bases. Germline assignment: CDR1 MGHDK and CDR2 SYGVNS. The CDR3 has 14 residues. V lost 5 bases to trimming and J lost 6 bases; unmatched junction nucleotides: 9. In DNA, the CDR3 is TGTGCCAGCAGTTCCTCCCGGACAGGCCCTGAAGCTTTCTTT. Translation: CASSSSRTGPEAFF.

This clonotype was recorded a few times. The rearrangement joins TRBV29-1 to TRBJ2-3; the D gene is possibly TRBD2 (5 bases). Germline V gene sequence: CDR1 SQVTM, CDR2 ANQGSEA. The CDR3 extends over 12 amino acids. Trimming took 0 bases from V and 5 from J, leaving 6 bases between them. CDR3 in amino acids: CSVEEREDTQYF. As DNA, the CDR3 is TGCAGCGTTGAAGAACGGGAAGATACGCAGTATTTT.

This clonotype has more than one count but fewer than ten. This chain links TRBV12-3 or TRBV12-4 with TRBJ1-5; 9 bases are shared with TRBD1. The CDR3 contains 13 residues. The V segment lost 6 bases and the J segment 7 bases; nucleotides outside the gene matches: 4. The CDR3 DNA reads TGTGCCAGCAGGGGACAGGGAGCGCAGCCCCAGCATTTT. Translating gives CASRGQGAQPQHF.

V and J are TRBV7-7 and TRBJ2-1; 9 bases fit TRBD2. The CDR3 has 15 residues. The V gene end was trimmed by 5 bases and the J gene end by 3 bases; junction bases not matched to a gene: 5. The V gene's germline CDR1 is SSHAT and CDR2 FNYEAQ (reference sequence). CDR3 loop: CASSLSSGIYNEQFF. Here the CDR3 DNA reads TGTGCCAGCAGCCTCTCTAGCGGGATCTACAATGAGCAGTTCTTC.

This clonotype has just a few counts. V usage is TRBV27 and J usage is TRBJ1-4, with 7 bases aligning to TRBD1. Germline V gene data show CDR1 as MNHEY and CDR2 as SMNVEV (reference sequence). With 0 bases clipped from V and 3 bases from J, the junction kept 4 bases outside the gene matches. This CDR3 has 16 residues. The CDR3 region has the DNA TGTGCCAGCAGTTTATCACCGGGACAGCCTAATGAAAAACTGTTTTTT. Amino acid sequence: CASSLSPGQPNEKLFF.

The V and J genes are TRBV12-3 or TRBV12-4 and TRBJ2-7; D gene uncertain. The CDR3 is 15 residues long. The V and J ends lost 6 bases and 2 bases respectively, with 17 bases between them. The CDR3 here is CASSPANYIPYEQYF. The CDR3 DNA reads TGTGCCAGCAGCCCGGCCAATTATATCCCCTACGAGCAGTACTTC.

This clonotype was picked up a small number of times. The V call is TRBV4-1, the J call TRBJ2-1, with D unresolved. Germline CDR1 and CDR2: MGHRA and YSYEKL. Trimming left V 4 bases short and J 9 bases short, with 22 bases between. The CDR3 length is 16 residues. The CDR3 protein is CASSLLTGSLGSEQFF. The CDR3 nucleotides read TGCGCCAGCAGCCTCCTAACCGGGTCCTTAGGCAGTGAGCAGTTCTTC.

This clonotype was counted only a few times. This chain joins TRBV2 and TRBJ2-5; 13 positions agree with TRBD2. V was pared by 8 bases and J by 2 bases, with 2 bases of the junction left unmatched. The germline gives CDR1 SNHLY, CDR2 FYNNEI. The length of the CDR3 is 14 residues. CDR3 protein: CASQTSGGQETQYF. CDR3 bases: TGTGCCAGCCAGACTAGCGGGGGGCAAGAGACCCAGTACTTC.

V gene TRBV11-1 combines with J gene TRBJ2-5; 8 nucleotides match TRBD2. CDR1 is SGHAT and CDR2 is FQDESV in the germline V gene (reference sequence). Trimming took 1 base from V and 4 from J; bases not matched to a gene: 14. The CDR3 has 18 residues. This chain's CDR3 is CASSLEWDSGKSGETQYF. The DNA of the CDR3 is TGTGCCAGCAGCTTAGAGTGGGATAGCGGGAAGTCCGGAGAGACCCAGTACTTC.

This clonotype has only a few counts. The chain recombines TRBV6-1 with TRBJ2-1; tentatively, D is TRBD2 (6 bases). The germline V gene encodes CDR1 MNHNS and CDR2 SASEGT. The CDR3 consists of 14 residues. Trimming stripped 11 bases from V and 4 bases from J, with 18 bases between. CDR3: CAGEPGLRYNEQFF. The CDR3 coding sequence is TGTGCCGGCGAACCGGGACTCCGATACAATGAGCAGTTCTTC.

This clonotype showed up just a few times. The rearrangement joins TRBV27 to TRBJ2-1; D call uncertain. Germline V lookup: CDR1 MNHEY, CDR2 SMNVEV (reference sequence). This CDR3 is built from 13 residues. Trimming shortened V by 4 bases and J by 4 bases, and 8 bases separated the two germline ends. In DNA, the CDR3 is TGTGCCAGCAGTTCGGTCAAGTACAATGAGCAGTTCTTC. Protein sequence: CASSSVKYNEQFF.

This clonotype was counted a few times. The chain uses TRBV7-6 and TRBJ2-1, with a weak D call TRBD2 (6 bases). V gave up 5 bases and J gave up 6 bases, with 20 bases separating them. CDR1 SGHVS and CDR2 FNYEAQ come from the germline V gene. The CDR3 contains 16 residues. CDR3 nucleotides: TGTGCCAGCAGCCCGGGCGGAGGGTCTGTCTTCAATGAGCAGTTCTTC. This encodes CASSPGGGSVFNEQFF.

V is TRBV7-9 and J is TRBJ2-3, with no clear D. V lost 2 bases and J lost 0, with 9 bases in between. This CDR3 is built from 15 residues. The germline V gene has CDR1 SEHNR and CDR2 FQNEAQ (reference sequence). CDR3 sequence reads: CASSLQGVSTDTQYF. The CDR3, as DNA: TGTGCCAGCAGCTTACAAGGAGTTAGCACAGATACGCAGTATTTT.

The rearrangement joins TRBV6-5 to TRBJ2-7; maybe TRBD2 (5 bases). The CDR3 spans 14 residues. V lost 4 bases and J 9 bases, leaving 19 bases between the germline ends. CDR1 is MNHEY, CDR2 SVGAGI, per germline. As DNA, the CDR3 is TGTGCCAGCAGTTGCTCGGGAACCGACCGAGTGCAGTACTTC. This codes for CASSCSGTDRVQYF.